This T cell receptor (beta chain) comes out of a study of T cell responses to AZD1222 COVID-19 vaccine. With regard to this clone: Additional DNA sequences in this sample encode the identical CDR3.

The germline V gene encodes CDR1 SGHRS and CDR2 YFSETQ. This CDR3 spans 13 amino acids. Trimming at V came to 2 bases and at J to 3 bases, leaving 1 base not matched to a gene. TCRdb keeps only in-frame clones here, not all; method: immunoSEQ multiplex PCR. The sample carries 130,000 to 150,000 clones, 75% to 95% recorded once. The sequence was collected from an adult in good health. The sequencing here drew on peripheral blood, taken on day 0 of MenACWY control vaccination. The chain couples TRBV5-1 to TRBJ2-5, with 7 bases matching TRBD1. As DNA, the CDR3 is TGCGCCAGCAGCTTAGGGACAGAAGAGACCCAGTACTTC. Translation: CASSLGTEETQYF.